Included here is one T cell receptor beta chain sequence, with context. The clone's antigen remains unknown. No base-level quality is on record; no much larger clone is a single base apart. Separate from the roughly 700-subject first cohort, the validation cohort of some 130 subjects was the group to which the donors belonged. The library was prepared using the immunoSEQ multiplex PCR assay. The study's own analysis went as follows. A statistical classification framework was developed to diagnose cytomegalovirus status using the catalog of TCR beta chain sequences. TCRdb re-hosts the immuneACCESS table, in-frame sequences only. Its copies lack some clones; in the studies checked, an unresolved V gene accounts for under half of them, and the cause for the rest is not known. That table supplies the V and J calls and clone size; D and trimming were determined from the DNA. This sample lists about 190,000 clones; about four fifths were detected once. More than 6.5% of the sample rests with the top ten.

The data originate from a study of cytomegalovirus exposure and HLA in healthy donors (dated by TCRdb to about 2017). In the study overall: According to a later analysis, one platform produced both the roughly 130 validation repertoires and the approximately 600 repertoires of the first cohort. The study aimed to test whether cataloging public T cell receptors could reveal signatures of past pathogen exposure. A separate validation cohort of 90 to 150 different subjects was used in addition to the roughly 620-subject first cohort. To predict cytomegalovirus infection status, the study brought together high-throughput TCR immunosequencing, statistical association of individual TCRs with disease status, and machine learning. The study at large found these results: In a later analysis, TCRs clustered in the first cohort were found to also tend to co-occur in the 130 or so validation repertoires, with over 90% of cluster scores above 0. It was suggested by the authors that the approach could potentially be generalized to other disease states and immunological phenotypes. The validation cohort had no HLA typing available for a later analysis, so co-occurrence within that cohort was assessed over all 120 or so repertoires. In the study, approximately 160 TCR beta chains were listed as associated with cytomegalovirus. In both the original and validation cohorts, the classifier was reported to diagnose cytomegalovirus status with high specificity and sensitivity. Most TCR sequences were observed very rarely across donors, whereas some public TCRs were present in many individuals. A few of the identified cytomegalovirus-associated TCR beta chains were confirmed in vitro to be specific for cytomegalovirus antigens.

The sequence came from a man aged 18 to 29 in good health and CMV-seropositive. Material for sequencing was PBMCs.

The DNA sequence is TGTGCCAGCAGGGGAGGGTATAACCCCGATACGCAGTATTTT. Its protein is CASRGGYNPDTQYF. The sequence is built from TRBV27 and TRBJ2-3; 7 bases in the middle match TRBD2. Per the germline V gene (reference sequence), MNHEY is the CDR1 and SMNVEV is the CDR2. V is cut back by 6 bases and J by 6 bases, with 9 bases in the junction unmatched. The CDR3, cysteine through phenylalanine, is 14 amino acids long. Only CDR3 DNA remains: 42 bases, in frame from the first base.